This TCR beta chain is drawn from a study of molecular identifiers for immune sequencing clone quantification. The sample holds a few counts of this clonotype. Germline loops: CDR1 SGHTA, CDR2 FQGNSA. V dropped 3 bases and J dropped 2; count of bases not matched to a gene: 4. The length of the CDR3 is 14 residues. MiXCR, run by TCRdb on the PCR reads, gives a single entry per CDR3 protein. In the table there are approximately 500,000 distinct CDR3 sequences, less than 30% of which are singletons. This chain joins TRBV7-2 and TRBJ2-7, with 7 bases identical to TRBD2. Input material: naive CD8+ T cells from blood, with Jurkat cell RNA spiked in. Subset reported: FACS-sorted CD8+CD4-CCR7+CD45RA+ naive T cells. The sequence was collected from a human donor in good health. Some libraries in this study had Jurkat cell RNA spiked in. This chain's CDR3 is CASSFGGNAYEQYF. CDR3 DNA: TGTGCCAGCAGCTTCGGGGGGAACGCCTACGAGCAGTACTTC.